Below, one TCR beta chain is given with its context. Its target is not known. This entry belongs to a study of cytomegalovirus exposure and HLA in healthy donors. Whole-study results and caveats: Researchers counted over 150 TCR beta chains as cytomegalovirus-associated.

The CDR3 sequence is 12 residues long. The V end was cut by 5 bases, the J end by 8 bases, with 12 bases between. Germline loops: CDR1 SNHLY, CDR2 FYNNEI. Using immunoSEQ multiplex PCR, the repertoire was profiled, and TCRdb retains in-frame clones only, with some absent. The table includes 150,000 to 200,000 clones, approximately 90% detected once. This TCR came from a woman aged 25 to 45 in good health and CMV-seronegative. This rearrangement joins TRBV2 to TRBJ1-2, with D unclear. Material for sequencing was PBMCs. The CDR3 DNA follows: TGTGCCAGCAGTCCAGGTCAAAGGGGCTACACCTTC. Translated: CASSPGQRGYTF. Based on the CDR3 plus reference TRBV2 and TRBJ1-2, the full variable domain is EPEVTQTPSHQVTQMGQEVILRCVPISNHLYFYWYRQILGQKVEFLVSFYNNEISEKSEIFDDQFSVERPDGSNFTLKIRSTKLEDSAMYFCASSPGQRGYTFGSGTRLTVV.